The 21 T cell receptor beta chains below were found in one sample sequenced in a study of T-cell memory formation after mild COVID-19. Each CDR3 protein is one row after TCRdb ran MiXCR on the 5' RACE reads. The sample lists some 100,000 distinct CDR3 sequences, 11% occurring once. Sequenced material: PBMCs or a T cell subset sorted from them (not recorded which). Receptors were obtained from a man aged 18 to 30 who had mild COVID-19 (a few samples of this study predate the infection). Cell type and time point are not known.

This clonotype showed up just a few times. The chain employs TRBV10-2 and TRBJ2-2, with D perhaps matching TRBD2 (6 bases). V gave up 5 bases and J gave up 6 bases, with 19 bases separating them. The CDR3 spans 16 residues. Germline V CDR1 and CDR2: WSHSY, SAAADI. CDR3 loop: CASSPAVGGRAGELFF. Here the CDR3 DNA reads TGCGCCAGCAGTCCGGCGGTCGGGGGAAGGGCCGGGGAGCTGTTTTTT.

This clonotype was seen only a few times. V and J are TRBV7-9 and TRBJ2-3; no clear D gene. This CDR3 has 17 amino acids. V shed 5 bases and J shed 1 base, with 19 bases lying between them. Germline V CDR1 and CDR2: SEHNR, FQNEAQ (reference sequence). For the CDR3, the DNA is TGTGCCAGCAGCCTCTTTGGAAGCCTCTTCGGCACAGATACGCAGTATTTT. It codes for CASSLFGSLFGTDTQYF.

This clonotype showed up many times. CDR3 DNA: TGTGCCAGCAGCTTGTCAAGAGGCTACGAGCAGTACTTC. Its translation is CASSLSRGYEQYF. The chain links TRBV11-2 to TRBJ2-7; D gene ambiguous. This CDR3 spans 13 amino acids. The germline V gene has CDR1 SGHAT and CDR2 FQNNGV. V dropped 3 bases and J dropped 3 bases, with 9 bases sitting between them.

By share of the sample, this clonotype is medium-sized. The chain joins TRBV15 to TRBJ2-3; unclear D gene. Between the trimmed V and J ends, which lost 0 bases and 2 bases, there was a span of 9 bases. In germline, CDR1 is LNHNV, CDR2 YYDKDF (reference sequence). There are 15 residues in the CDR3. DNA for the CDR3: TGTGCCACCAGCAGAGATGGACGCCCCACAGATACGCAGTATTTT. This encodes CATSRDGRPTDTQYF.

This clonotype has only a few counts. The chain employs TRBV7-9 and TRBJ1-2; D perhaps matches TRBD1 (5 bases). Trimming shortened V by 0 bases and J by 3 bases, and 14 bases separated the two germline ends. The CDR3 is 16 amino acids. Germline V gives CDR1 SEHNR, CDR2 FQNEAQ (reference sequence). The CDR3 DNA reads TGTGCCAGCAGCTTAGCGCCGGGGGACCGTGACTATGGCTACACCTTC. Translation gives CASSLAPGDRDYGYTF. The full variable domain, its missing parts supplied by reference TRBV7-9 and TRBJ1-2, is DTGVSQNPRHKITKRGQNVTFRCDPISEHNRLYWYRQTLGQGPEFLTYFQNEAQLEKSRLLSDRFSAERPKGSFSTLEIQRTEQGDSAMYLCASSLAPGDRDYGYTFGSGTRLTVV.

The chain couples TRBV25-1 to TRBJ2-1, with no clear D. Germline CDR1 MGHDK, CDR2 SYGVNS. CDR3 length: 13 residues. The V gene lost 10 bases and the J gene lost 7 bases, with 17 bases spanning the gap. CDR3 bases: TGTGCCACACGCGAAAGTGCGGTGAATGAGCAGTTCTTC. Amino acid sequence: CATRESAVNEQFF.

The chain combines TRBV7-8 with TRBJ2-3, with a weak D call TRBD2 (7 bases). Looked up from germline, CDR1 is SGHVS and CDR2 is FQNEAQ. The V gene lost 7 bases and the J gene lost 7 bases, with 21 bases spanning the gap. The CDR3 totals 15 residues. CDR3: CASISRGGGGNTQYF. The CDR3 region has the DNA TGTGCCAGCATCTCACGAGGGGGGGGCGGGAATACGCAGTATTTT.

In this sample, this clonotype turned up many times. For the CDR3, the DNA is TGTGCCAGCAGCTTGGAGGGCAGGGGGAATGAGCAGTTCTTC. Translating it yields CASSLEGRGNEQFF. The gene calls are TRBV5-6 and TRBJ2-1; 7 bases are shared with TRBD1. Germline V CDR1 and CDR2: SGHDT, YYEEEE. V gave up 0 bases and J gave up 7 bases; unmatched junction bases: 4. The CDR3 length is 14 residues.

This clonotype was counted a few times. The rearrangement joins TRBV10-3 to TRBJ1-2; a possible D gene is TRBD1 (5 bases). The CDR3 spans 14 residues. V lost 11 bases and J lost 4, with 20 bases in between. CDR1 and CDR2 (germline): ENHRY, SYGVKD. The CDR3 spells CALAGEDPSYGYTF. The DNA of the CDR3 is TGTGCCCTGGCGGGGGAGGACCCATCCTATGGCTACACCTTC.

This clonotype was found a few times. The chain joins TRBV12-5 to TRBJ2-1, with D unclear. The V gene lost 6 bases and the J gene lost 6 bases, with 9 bases spanning the gap. This CDR3 is 12 amino acids long. Germline V gene lookup returns CDR1 LGHNT and CDR2 FRNRAP. CDR3 DNA sequence: TGTGCTAGTGGCCCCAGCATCAATGAGCAGTTCTTC. Protein sequence: CASGPSINEQFF. The full variable domain, its missing parts supplied by reference TRBV12-5 and TRBJ2-1, is DARVTQTPRHKVTEMGQEVTMRCQPILGHNTVFWYRQTMMQGLELLAYFRNRAPLDDSGMPKDRFSAEMPDATLATLKIQPSEPRDSAVYFCASGPSINEQFFGPGTRLTVL.

The chain has TRBV4-1 and TRBJ1-2; D is unclear. The V and J ends lost 0 bases and 4 bases respectively, with 9 bases between them. The CDR3 length is 14 residues. Germline loops: CDR1 MGHRA, CDR2 YSYEKL. The CDR3 DNA reads TGCGCCAGCAGCCAAGAGGAGCTGGGCTATGGCTACACCTTC. This sequence encodes CASSQEELGYGYTF.

The chain has TRBV7-9 and TRBJ2-7; no reliable D call. This CDR3 has 14 residues. V lost 2 bases, J lost 4 bases, and 12 bases lay in between. Germline V gene data show CDR1 as SEHNR and CDR2 as FQNEAQ (reference sequence). The CDR3 coding sequence is TGTGCCAGCAGCTTATCAGGAGTCGAGTACGAGCAGTACTTC. It specifies CASSLSGVEYEQYF.

This clonotype was observed a handful of times. The rearrangement uses TRBV20-1 and TRBJ1-6; 12 bases agree with TRBD1. Germline CDR1 and CDR2: DFQATT and SNEGSKA (reference sequence). After removal of 3 bases from V and 9 bases from J, the junction contained 3 bases not matched to a gene. This CDR3 comprises 14 residues. CDR3 DNA: TGCAGTGCTAGTTCGGGACAGGGGGCTTCACCCCTCCACTTT. Amino acids: CSASSGQGASPLHF.

V and J are TRBV6-2 or TRBV6-3 and TRBJ2-5; D ambiguous. V lost 7 bases to trimming and J lost 5 bases, with 11 bases between them. The CDR3 totals 12 residues. Germline CDR1 reads MNHEY; CDR2 reads SVGEGT. The CDR3 coding sequence is TGTGCCAGCACCCCAGGACGGGAGACCCAGTACTTC. Protein: CASTPGRETQYF.

This clonotype has only a few counts. CDR3 sequence (DNA): TGCGCCAGCAGCTTGGGATTAGGACCAAACATTCAGTACTTC. Translated: CASSLGLGPNIQYF. This chain links TRBV5-1 with TRBJ2-4; D gene uncertain. Deletions cut 0 bases from V and 6 bases from J, with 10 bases between. This CDR3 is 14 amino acids long. Germline V gene lookup returns CDR1 SGHRS and CDR2 YFSETQ.

This clonotype has a handful of counts. The chain couples TRBV4-3 to TRBJ2-7; 7 bases are a match to TRBD1. CDR3 length equals 15 residues. Losses at the gene ends were 0 bases for V and 7 bases for J; bases not matched to a gene: 9. Germline-derived CDR1 and CDR2 are LGHNA and YSLEER. CDR3 coding DNA: TGCGCCAGCAGCCAAGATCGAGACAGGGTTTCTGAGCAGTACTTC. It yields the protein CASSQDRDRVSEQYF.

The chain couples TRBV24-1 to TRBJ2-7, with D perhaps TRBD1 or TRBD2 (5 bases each). Germline CDR1 KGHDR, CDR2 SFDVKD. Trimming stripped 2 bases from V and 9 bases from J, with 19 bases between. This CDR3 has 15 residues. CDR3 amino acids: CATSDSGTLRLGQYV. CDR3 in DNA: TGTGCCACCAGTGATTCTGGGACGCTCCGATTGGGGCAGTACGTC.

This clonotype has a count of ten or more. The chain carries TRBV7-6 and TRBJ1-1, with D hard to call. CDR1 and CDR2 from the germline V gene are SGHVS and FNYEAQ. The V end lost 5 bases, the J end lost 3 bases, and 13 bases lay between the germline ends. This CDR3 is built from 14 residues. The CDR3 coding sequence is TGTGCCAGCAGCACCTTCTCCCGGGACACTGAAGCTTTCTTT. Its translation: CASSTFSRDTEAFF.

This clonotype was observed many times. The rearrangement uses TRBV27 and TRBJ2-1; unclear D gene. Germline V gives CDR1 MNHEY, CDR2 SMNVEV (reference sequence). V dropped 2 bases and J dropped 0 bases, with 5 bases sitting between them. The CDR3 has 14 residues. The CDR3 DNA reads TGTGCCAGCAGTTTAGCGAGCTCCTACAATGAGCAGTTCTTC. Its protein is CASSLASSYNEQFF.

In this sample, this clonotype turned up many times. V gene TRBV6-5 combines with J gene TRBJ2-3; possible D gene TRBD2, 5 bases. Trimming left V 0 bases short and J 1 base short, with 11 bases between. There are 16 residues in the CDR3. The germline V gene encodes CDR1 MNHEY and CDR2 SVGAGI. CDR3 protein: CASSYSALAGTDTQYF. The CDR3 coding sequence is TGTGCCAGCAGTTACTCGGCTCTAGCTGGCACAGATACGCAGTATTTT.

The table lists this clonotype with a few counts. The V call is TRBV4-1, the J call TRBJ2-7; 8 positions agree with TRBD2. The CDR3 has 14 amino acids. The ends lost 1 base at V and 4 bases at J; junction bases unmatched: 3. Looked up from germline, CDR1 is MGHRA and CDR2 is YSYEKL. The CDR3 sequence is CASSQARGGYEQYF. In DNA, the CDR3 is TGCGCCAGCAGCCAAGCCCGGGGGGGGTACGAGCAGTACTTC.